Sequencing of this T cell receptor (beta chain) was carried out in a study of neoadjuvant anti-PD-1 for oral cavity cancer. Germline lookup yields CDR1 SGHRS and CDR2 YFSETQ. Unmatched junction bases numbered 2, after V lost 0 bases and J lost 0 bases. This CDR3 is built from 15 residues. Stated time point: after neoadjuvant nivolumab, at surgical resection. The protocol was immunoSEQ multiplex PCR, while the TCRdb copy is restricted to in-frame clones and leaves out a portion. The sample yields some 10,000 clones, under 75% seen once. The source was tumor tissue, collected after nivolumab (anti-PD-1) treatment. This chain connects TRBV5-1 to TRBJ1-1; 7 nucleotides align to TRBD1. This TCR was sampled from a person aged 40-85 years with oral cavity squamous cell carcinoma. CDR3 sequence: CASSLAGGVNTEAFF. Here the CDR3 DNA reads TGCGCCAGCAGCTTGGCAGGGGGGGTGAACACTGAAGCTTTCTTT.